This entry is about one T cell receptor beta chain. Its antigen remains unidentified. Trimming shortened V by 3 bases and J by 4 bases, and 19 bases separated the two germline ends. CDR1 is DFQATT and CDR2 is SNEGSKA in the germline V gene (reference sequence). There are 15 residues in the CDR3. A second about 7 to 11 cycle PCR used barcoded and J-beta primers. TCRdb passed the 5' RACE reads through MiXCR, listing each CDR3 protein once. The sample has around 780,000 distinct CDR3 sequences, approximately 60% seen once; the top ten hold roughly 26%. The sample originates from a study of blood T cells in healthy people across ages. Whole-study context: About one barcoded beta molecule was captured per two T cells (by template switching).

Study-level findings and limits: Older age coincided with a roughly linear decline in TCR beta diversity per million T cells.

Healthy Caucasian individuals from Russia aged about 6 to 100 served as donors. The chain employs TRBV20-1 and TRBJ2-7; TRBD2 might be the D (7 bases). The origin of this receptor is a man aged 35-49 years in good health. The material sequenced was blood. DNA of the CDR3: TGCAGTGCTAGGGACCCTGGGGGGGGGCGGTACGAGCAGTACTTC. The encoded protein is CSARDPGGGRYEQYF.